The following is a T cell receptor (beta chain) sequence with its context. This record belongs to a study of shared clonotypes between healthy human individuals. Each sorted subset replicate got 200 ng genomic DNA, around 29,000 genomes. Method: immunoSEQ multiplex PCR; TCRdb's copy keeps in-frame clones and lacks some. The sample shows under 650,000 clones, almost 97% of them seen only once. The CDR3 runs to 14 residues. Per the germline V gene, CDR1 is SGHRS and CDR2 is YFSETQ. The V gene lost 7 bases and the J gene lost 4 bases, with 14 bases spanning the gap. CD45RA+ naive and CD45RA-negative memory subsets were separated from CD4+ cells.

The origin of this receptor is a woman in her 30s in good health. The specimen was naive CD4+ T cells sorted from blood. Subset denoted: CD45RA+ positively selected. The V and J genes are TRBV5-1 and TRBJ2-2, with D tentatively TRBD1 (5 bases). As DNA, the CDR3 is TGCGCCAGCGCGACCAGGGTTAGCACCGGGGAGCTGTTTTTT. It specifies CASATRVSTGELFF.